This passage covers 18 T cell receptor beta chains from one sample sequenced in a study of T cells expressing NK-cell markers. TCRdb processed the 5' RACE reads again and assigns one entry to each CDR3 protein, with no DNA. The sample holds 400,000 or so distinct CDR3 sequences. The sample taken for sequencing was blood T cells: a sorted CD56 or NKG2C T cell subset, CD4+ or CD8+ T cells, or bulk PBMC T cells (not recorded which). These TCRs come from a woman aged 45-65 years in good health.

This rearrangement joins TRBV3-1 to TRBJ2-7; lacking DNA, the TRBD2 call made by TCRdb goes unchecked. CDR3 size: 15 residues. CDR1 is LGHDT and CDR2 is YNNKEL in the germline V gene (reference sequence). CDR3 loop: CASSQVRDYRFEQYF.

The chain uses TRBV4-1 and TRBJ2-3; TCRdb gives TRBD1 as the D gene, but with no DNA this cannot be confirmed. The CDR3 length is 17 residues. CDR1 is MGHRA, CDR2 YSYEKL, per germline. This CDR3 reads CASTRQVGDPSTDTQYF.

V usage is TRBV12-5 and J usage is TRBJ2-6; lacking DNA, the TRBD1 call made by TCRdb goes unchecked. The CDR3 length is 17 residues. The V gene's germline CDR1 is LGHNT and CDR2 FRNRAP. The CDR3 spells CASGHRGSLTGANVLTF.

V and J are TRBV6-8 and TRBJ2-1; TCRdb's D gene call, TRBD2, goes unchecked for lack of DNA. Germline values: CDR1 MNHGY, CDR2 SAAAGT. The length of the CDR3 is 17 residues. This CDR3 is CASSYSLLAGSYNEQFF.

The J gene is TRBJ1-1, the V gene TRBV20-1. The germline V gene encodes CDR1 DFQATT and CDR2 SNEGSKA (reference sequence). This CDR3 is built from 15 residues. The CDR3 loop is CSARDPFPSNTEAFF.

The chain employs TRBV4-1 and TRBJ2-1; TCRdb picks TRBD2, but there is no DNA to check that call. This CDR3 is 14 amino acids long. Looked up from germline, CDR1 is MGHRA and CDR2 is YSYEKL. The CDR3 sequence: CASSGGASGRAQFF.

J is TRBJ2-3 and V is TRBV4-1; absent DNA, TCRdb's TRBD2 call cannot be checked. CDR3 size: 15 residues. CDR1 and CDR2 from the germline V gene are MGHRA and YSYEKL. CDR3 in amino acids: CASSQEGGSTDTQYF.

The CDR3 sequence: CASSVGGQRPASDNSPLHF. This chain connects TRBV9 to TRBJ1-6; as DNA is missing, the TRBD1 call by TCRdb cannot be tested. Germline V lookup: CDR1 SGDLS, CDR2 YYNGEE. The CDR3 contains 19 residues.

The genes are TRBV5-5 and TRBJ2-1; as DNA is missing, the TRBD1 call by TCRdb cannot be tested. The CDR3 runs to 14 residues. The germline gives CDR1 SGHKS, CDR2 YYEKEE (reference sequence). The CDR3 here is CASRPGTPHNEQFF. The full variable domain, in which reference TRBV5-5 and TRBJ2-1 provide the parts outside the CDR3, is DAGVTQSPTHLIKTRGQQVTLRCSPISGHKSVSWYQQVLGQGPQFIFQYYEKEERGRGNFPDRFSARQFPNYSSELNVNALLLGDSALYLCASRPGTPHNEQFFGPGTRLTVL.

The rearrangement uses TRBV15 and TRBJ2-5; checking the TCRdb D call of TRBD1 is not possible without DNA. The CDR3 loop spans 17 amino acids. Germline lookup yields CDR1 LNHNV and CDR2 YYDKDF (reference sequence). The CDR3 protein is CATSRSPRQGGLETQYF.

The V and J genes are TRBV29-1 and TRBJ1-4; the D call from TCRdb, TRBD1, cannot be confirmed without DNA. The germline V gene has CDR1 SQVTM and CDR2 ANQGSEA. This CDR3 has 13 residues. Here the CDR3 reads CSVGGDSDEKLFF.

V gene TRBV4-1 combines with J gene TRBJ2-1; TCRdb outputs TRBD1, but without DNA this stays unchecked. CDR3 length equals 12 residues. Germline CDR1 MGHRA, CDR2 YSYEKL. The CDR3 loop reads CASSHIRGTQFF.

The J gene is TRBJ2-1, the V gene TRBV2; TCRdb lists TRBD2, though no DNA is available to test this call. Germline CDR1 reads SNHLY; CDR2 reads FYNNEI. CDR3 length: 14 residues. CDR3 in amino acids: CASRRTSVHNEQFF.

The genes are TRBV20-1 and TRBJ2-7; TCRdb picks TRBD1, but there is no DNA to check that call. The germline V gene encodes CDR1 DFQATT and CDR2 SNEGSKA (reference sequence). The CDR3 has 12 residues. CDR3 residues: CSAIFETGEQYF.

The V and J genes are TRBV4-1 and TRBJ1-5; as DNA is missing, the TRBD1 call by TCRdb cannot be tested. CDR1 is MGHRA, CDR2 YSYEKL, per germline. This CDR3 region has 16 residues. CDR3 region: CASSQVQGSAGQPQHF.

This chain connects TRBV18 to TRBJ2-7; TCRdb proposes TRBD1, but this gene call is untestable without DNA. The CDR3 loop spans 14 amino acids. Germline values: CDR1 KGHSH, CDR2 LQKENI. This CDR3 is CASSPPGTQGEQYF.

The rearrangement links TRBV18 to TRBJ2-1; with no DNA, the TCRdb D assignment of TRBD2 cannot be verified. There are 13 residues in the CDR3. The germline V gene has CDR1 KGHSH and CDR2 LQKENI. The CDR3: CASSPKLALGEVF.

The chain couples TRBV20-1 to TRBJ1-1; TCRdb designates TRBD1, a call that cannot be tested without DNA. CDR3 length equals 13 residues. CDR1 is DFQATT, CDR2 SNEGSKA, per germline (reference sequence). This CDR3 reads CSAPRSGGTEAFF.